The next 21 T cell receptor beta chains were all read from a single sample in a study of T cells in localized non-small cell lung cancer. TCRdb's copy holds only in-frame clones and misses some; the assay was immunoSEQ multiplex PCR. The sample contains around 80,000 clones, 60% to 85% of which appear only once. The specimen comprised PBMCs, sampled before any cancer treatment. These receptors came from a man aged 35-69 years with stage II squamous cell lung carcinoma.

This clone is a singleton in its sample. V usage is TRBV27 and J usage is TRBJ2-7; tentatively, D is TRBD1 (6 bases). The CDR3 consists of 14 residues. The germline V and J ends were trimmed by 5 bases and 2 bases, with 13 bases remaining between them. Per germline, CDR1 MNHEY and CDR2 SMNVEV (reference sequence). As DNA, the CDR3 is TGTGCCAGCAGTCCCCACAGGGCTACCTACGAGCAGTACTTC. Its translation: CASSPHRATYEQYF.

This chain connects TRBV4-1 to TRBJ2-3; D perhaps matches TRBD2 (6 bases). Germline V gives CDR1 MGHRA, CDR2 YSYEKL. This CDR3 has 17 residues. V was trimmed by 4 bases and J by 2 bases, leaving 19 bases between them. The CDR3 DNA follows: TGCGCCAGCAGCCGGATGGGGGACCGGGGGTTCACAGATACGCAGTATTTT. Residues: CASSRMGDRGFTDTQYF.

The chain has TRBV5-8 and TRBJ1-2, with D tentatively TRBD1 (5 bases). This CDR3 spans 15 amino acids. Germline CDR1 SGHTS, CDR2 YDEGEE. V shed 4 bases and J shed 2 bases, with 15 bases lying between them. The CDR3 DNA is TGTGCCAGCAGCGCGAGGGGCGCAGGAAACTATGGCTACACCTTC. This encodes CASSARGAGNYGYTF.

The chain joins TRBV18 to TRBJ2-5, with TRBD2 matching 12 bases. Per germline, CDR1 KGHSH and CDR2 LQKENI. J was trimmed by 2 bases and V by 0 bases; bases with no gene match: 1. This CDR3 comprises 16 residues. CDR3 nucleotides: TGTGCCAGCTCACCACCCGGACTAGCGGGACAAGAGACCCAGTACTTC. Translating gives CASSPPGLAGQETQYF.

Written as DNA, the CDR3 is TGTGCCAGCAGTGAATTGGCGGGGACGGGCAATGAGCAGTTCTTC. As protein: CASSELAGTGNEQFF. The rearrangement joins TRBV25-1 to TRBJ2-1; a weak D match, TRBD2 (6 bases). V was cut by 1 base and J by 6 bases, with 13 bases left in between. The V gene's germline CDR1 is MGHDK and CDR2 SYGVNS. This CDR3 is built from 15 residues.

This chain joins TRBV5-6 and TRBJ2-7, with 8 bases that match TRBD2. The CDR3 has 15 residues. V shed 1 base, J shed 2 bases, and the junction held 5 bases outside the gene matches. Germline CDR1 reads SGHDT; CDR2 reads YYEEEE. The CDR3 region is CASSLHGGGPYEQYF. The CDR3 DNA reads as TGTGCCAGCAGCTTGCATGGCGGGGGGCCCTACGAGCAGTACTTC.

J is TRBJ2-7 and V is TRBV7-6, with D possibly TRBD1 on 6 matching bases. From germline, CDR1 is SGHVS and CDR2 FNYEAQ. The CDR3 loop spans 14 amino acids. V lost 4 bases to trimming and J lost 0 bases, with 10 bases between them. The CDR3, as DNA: TGTGCCAGCAGCTCAGGGGTCACCTCCTACGAGCAGTACTTC. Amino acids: CASSSGVTSYEQYF.

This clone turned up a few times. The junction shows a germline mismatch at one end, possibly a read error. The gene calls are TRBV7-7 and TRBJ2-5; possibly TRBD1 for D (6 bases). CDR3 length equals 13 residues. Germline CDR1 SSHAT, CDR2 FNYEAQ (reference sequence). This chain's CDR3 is CASSPYREETQYF. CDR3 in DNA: TGTGCTAGCAGCCCCTACAGGGAAGAGACCCAGTACTTC.

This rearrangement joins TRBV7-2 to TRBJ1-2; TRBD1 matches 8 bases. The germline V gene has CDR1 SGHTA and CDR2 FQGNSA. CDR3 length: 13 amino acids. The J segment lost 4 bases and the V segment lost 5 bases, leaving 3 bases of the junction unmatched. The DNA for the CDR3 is TGTGCCAGCAGCATAGGGACAGGCTATGGCTACACCTTC. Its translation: CASSIGTGYGYTF.

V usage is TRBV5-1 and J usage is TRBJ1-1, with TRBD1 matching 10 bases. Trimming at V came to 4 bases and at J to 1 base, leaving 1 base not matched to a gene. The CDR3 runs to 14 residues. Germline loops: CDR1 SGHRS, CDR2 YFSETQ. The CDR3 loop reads CASSRTGGNTEAFF. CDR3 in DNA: TGCGCCAGCAGCCGGACAGGGGGGAACACTGAAGCTTTCTTT. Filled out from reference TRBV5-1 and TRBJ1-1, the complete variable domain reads KAGVTQTPRYLIKTRGQQVTLSCSPISGHRSVSWYQQTPGQGLQFLFEYFSETQRNKGNFPGRFSGRQFSNSRSEMNVSTLELGDSALYLCASSRTGGNTEAFFGQGTRLTVV.

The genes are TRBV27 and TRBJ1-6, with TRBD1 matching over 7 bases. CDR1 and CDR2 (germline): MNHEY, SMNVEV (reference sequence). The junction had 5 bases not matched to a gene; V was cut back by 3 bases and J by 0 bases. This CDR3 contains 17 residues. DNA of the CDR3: TGTGCCAGCAGTTTCCGACAGGGCAGCTCCTATAATTCACCCCTCCACTTT. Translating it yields CASSFRQGSSYNSPLHF.

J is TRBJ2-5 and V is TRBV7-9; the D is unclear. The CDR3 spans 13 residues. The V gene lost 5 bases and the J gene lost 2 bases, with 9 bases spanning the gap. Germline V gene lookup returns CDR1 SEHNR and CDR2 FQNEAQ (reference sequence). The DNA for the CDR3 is TGTGCCAGCAGCGGAAGTGGGCAAGAGACCCAGTACTTC. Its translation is CASSGSGQETQYF.

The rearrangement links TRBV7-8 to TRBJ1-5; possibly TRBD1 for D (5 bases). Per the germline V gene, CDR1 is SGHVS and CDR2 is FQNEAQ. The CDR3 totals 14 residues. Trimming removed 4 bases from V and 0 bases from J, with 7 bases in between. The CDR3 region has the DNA TGTGCCAGCAGCTCGAGGGGTAGCAATCAGCCCCAGCATTTT. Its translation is CASSSRGSNQPQHF.

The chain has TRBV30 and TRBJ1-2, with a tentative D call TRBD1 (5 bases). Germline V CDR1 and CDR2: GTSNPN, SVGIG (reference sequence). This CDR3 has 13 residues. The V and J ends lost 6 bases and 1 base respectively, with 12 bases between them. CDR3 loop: CACPWTNNYGYTF. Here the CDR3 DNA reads TGTGCCTGCCCTTGGACAAATAACTATGGCTACACCTTC. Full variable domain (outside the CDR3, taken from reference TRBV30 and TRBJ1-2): SQTIHQWPATLVQPVGSPLSLECTVEGTSNPNLYWYRQAAGRGLQLLFYSVGIGQISSEVPQNLSASRPQDRQFILSSKKLLLSDSGFYLCACPWTNNYGYTFGSGTRLTVV.

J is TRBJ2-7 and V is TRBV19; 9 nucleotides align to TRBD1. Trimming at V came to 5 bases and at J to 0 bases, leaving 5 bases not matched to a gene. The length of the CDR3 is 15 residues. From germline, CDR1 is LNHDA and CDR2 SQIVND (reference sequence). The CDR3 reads CASSVRDRDSYEQYF. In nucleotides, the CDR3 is TGTGCCAGTAGTGTCCGGGACAGGGACTCCTACGAGCAGTACTTC.

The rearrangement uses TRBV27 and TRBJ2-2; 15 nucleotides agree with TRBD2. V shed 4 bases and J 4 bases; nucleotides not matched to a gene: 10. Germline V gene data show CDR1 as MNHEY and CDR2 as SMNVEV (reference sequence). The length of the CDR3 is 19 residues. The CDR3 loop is CASSSSRTSGGAGTGELFF. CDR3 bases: TGTGCCAGCAGTTCCTCTCGGACTAGCGGGGGGGCGGGCACCGGGGAGCTGTTTTTT.

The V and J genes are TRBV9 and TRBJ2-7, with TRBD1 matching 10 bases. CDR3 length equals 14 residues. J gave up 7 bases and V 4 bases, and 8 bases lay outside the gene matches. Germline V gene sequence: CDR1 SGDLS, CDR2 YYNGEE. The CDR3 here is CASSPRQGAGEQYF. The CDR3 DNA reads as TGTGCCAGCAGCCCACGACAGGGGGCGGGGGAGCAGTACTTC.

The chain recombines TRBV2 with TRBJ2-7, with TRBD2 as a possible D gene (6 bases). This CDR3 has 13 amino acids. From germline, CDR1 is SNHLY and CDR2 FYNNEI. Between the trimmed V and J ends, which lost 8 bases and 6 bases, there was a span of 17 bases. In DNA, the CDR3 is TGTGCCAGCCTCTCGGGGGAAGAGGTCGAGCAGTACTTC. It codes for CASLSGEEVEQYF.

The CDR3 loop is CASSIARDRASSGANVLTF. CDR3 DNA: TGTGCCAGTAGTATCGCCCGGGACCGCGCCTCATCTGGGGCCAACGTCCTGACTTTC. This sequence joins TRBV19 and TRBJ2-6; D may be TRBD1 or TRBD2 (5 bases each). CDR3 length equals 19 residues. V lost 3 bases, J lost 1 base, and 19 bases lay in between. The germline gives CDR1 LNHDA, CDR2 SQIVND (reference sequence).

The DNA for the CDR3 is TGTGCCAGCAGACAGGGCGCTAACTATGGCTACACCTTC. Its translation: CASRQGANYGYTF. This chain uses TRBV27 with TRBJ1-2; possibly TRBD1 for D (6 bases). There are 13 residues in the CDR3. V was clipped by 6 bases and J by 0 bases, with 8 bases between them. The germline V gene has CDR1 MNHEY and CDR2 SMNVEV (reference sequence).

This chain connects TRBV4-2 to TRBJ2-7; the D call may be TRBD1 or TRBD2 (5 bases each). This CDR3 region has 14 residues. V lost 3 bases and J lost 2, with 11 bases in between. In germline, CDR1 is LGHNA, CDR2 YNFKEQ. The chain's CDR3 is CASSQGVGTYEQYF. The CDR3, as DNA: TGTGCCAGCAGCCAGGGGGTTGGAACCTACGAGCAGTACTTC.